The 28 T cell receptor beta chains listed next were all sequenced from one sample in a study of OX40 agonist ivuxolimab in advanced cancers. Generated by immunoSEQ multiplex PCR, the TCRdb table keeps only in-frame clones and is missing some. The table has more than 70,000 clones, roughly 90% seen once. The input for sequencing was CD4+ or CD8+ T cells sorted from blood, taken in a trial of the OX40 agonist ivuxolimab. These receptors were collected from an adult with an advanced solid tumor such as melanoma, head and neck, liver or kidney cancer.

V gene TRBV19 combines with J gene TRBJ2-5, with 11 bases lining up with TRBD2. This CDR3 contains 18 residues. V dropped 6 bases and J dropped 2; count of bases not matched to a gene: 14. Germline CDR1 is LNHDA and CDR2 is SQIVND (reference sequence). This CDR3 reads CASSPARLAGGGQETQYF. For the CDR3, the DNA is TGTGCCAGTAGCCCAGCAAGGCTAGCGGGAGGTGGGCAAGAGACCCAGTACTTC.

This clone was seen only a few times. The chain links TRBV19 to TRBJ2-6; no firm D call. V lost 5 bases and J lost 1, with 6 bases in between. The germline gives CDR1 LNHDA, CDR2 SQIVND (reference sequence). This CDR3 comprises 14 residues. CDR3 sequence (DNA): TGTGCCAGTAGTGCCGGGTCTGGGGCCAACGTCCTGACTTTC. This gives the protein CASSAGSGANVLTF.

CDR3 sequence reads: CASMDTAPNTEAFF. The CDR3 nucleotides are TGTGCCAGTATGGACACAGCCCCGAACACTGAAGCTTTCTTT. This sequence joins TRBV19 and TRBJ1-1; tentatively, D is TRBD1 (5 bases). CDR3 length equals 14 residues. From germline, CDR1 is LNHDA and CDR2 SQIVND (reference sequence). V lost 7 bases and J 1 base, leaving 13 bases between the germline ends.

The chain is built from TRBV7-6 and TRBJ2-7; possible D gene TRBD2, 5 bases. With 2 bases removed from V and 7 bases from J, the gap between germline ends came to 18 bases. This CDR3 has 15 residues. In germline, CDR1 is SGHVS, CDR2 FNYEAQ. The CDR3 nucleotides read TGTGCCAGCAGCTTAACTCCCGGGTCCCCGGGGGAGCAGTACTTC. Its protein is CASSLTPGSPGEQYF.

The chain employs TRBV7-9 and TRBJ1-5; TRBD1 is a possible D gene (6 bases). V lost 5 bases, J lost 1 base, and 12 bases lay in between. Germline V lookup: CDR1 SEHNR, CDR2 FQNEAQ (reference sequence). The CDR3 contains 15 residues. As DNA, the CDR3 is TGTGCCAGCAGCCCAGGACAGTTCAGCAATCAGCCCCAGCATTTT. Translated, it gives CASSPGQFSNQPQHF.

The V and J genes are TRBV25-1 and TRBJ2-1, with D maybe TRBD1 (6 bases). Germline CDR1 reads MGHDK; CDR2 reads SYGVNS. There are 14 residues in the CDR3. Deletions cut 11 bases from V and 3 bases from J, with 17 bases between. Here the CDR3 reads CAAKGAGVYNEQFF. The CDR3 DNA reads as TGTGCCGCAAAAGGGGCAGGGGTCTACAATGAGCAGTTCTTC.

This rearrangement joins TRBV18 to TRBJ2-1; 11 nucleotides agree with TRBD2. Unmatched junction bases numbered 1, after V lost 0 bases and J lost 6 bases. The CDR3 spans 15 residues. Germline V gives CDR1 KGHSH, CDR2 LQKENI. The CDR3 is CASSPPLAGGNEQFF. The CDR3 nucleotides are TGTGCCAGCTCACCACCCCTAGCGGGAGGCAATGAGCAGTTCTTC.

This rearrangement joins TRBV28 to TRBJ1-1; TRBD1 agrees at 8 bases. V was pared by 5 bases and J by 3 bases, with 5 bases of the junction left unmatched. The germline gives CDR1 MDHEN, CDR2 SYDVKM. CDR3 length equals 14 residues. The CDR3, as DNA: TGTGCCAGCAGTAGAAGACAGGGGTACACTGAAGCTTTCTTT. Translated: CASSRRQGYTEAFF. The full variable domain, with the rest looked up from reference TRBV28 and TRBJ1-1, is DVKVTQSSRYLVKRTGEKVFLECVQDMDHENMFWYRQDPGLGLRLIYFSYDVKMKEKGDIPEGYSVSREKKERFSLILESASTNQTSMYLCASSRRQGYTEAFFGQGTRLTVV.

On this clone itself: Other DNA sequences in the same sample also yield this CDR3. The chain has TRBV5-1 and TRBJ1-1; 8 positions match TRBD1. The CDR3 has 15 amino acids. Germline values: CDR1 SGHRS, CDR2 YFSETQ. Germline trimming cut 0 bases from V and 1 base from J; bases unmatched to any gene: 2. In DNA form, the CDR3 reads TGCGCCAGCAGCTTGGACGGACAGGGGAACACTGAAGCTTTCTTT. Protein sequence: CASSLDGQGNTEAFF.

The chain combines TRBV6-1 with TRBJ2-5; 9 nucleotides agree with TRBD1. The length of the CDR3 is 15 residues. The V and J ends lost 3 bases and 1 base, in that order; junction bases with no gene match: 3. Germline values: CDR1 MNHNS, CDR2 SASEGT. The DNA of the CDR3 is TGTGCCAGCAGTGAGGACAGGGGTGGCCAAGAGACCCAGTACTTC. Translating it yields CASSEDRGGQETQYF.

The chain has TRBV4-3 and TRBJ2-1; D is undetermined. V lost 0 bases, J lost 6 bases, and 15 bases lay in between. Germline loops: CDR1 LGHNA, CDR2 YSLEER. There are 16 residues in the CDR3. The CDR3 reads CASSQDHPLRLNEQFF. The CDR3 DNA is TGCGCCAGCAGCCAAGATCATCCCCTTCGCCTCAATGAGCAGTTCTTC.

The V gene is TRBV6-6, the J gene TRBJ1-2, with a tentative D call TRBD1 (5 bases). Germline V gene lookup returns CDR1 MNHNY and CDR2 SVGAGI (reference sequence). V was clipped by 3 bases and J by 7 bases, with 21 bases between them. The CDR3 has 16 residues. CDR3 loop: CASSYMQGMGIGGYTF. In nucleotides, the CDR3 is TGTGCCAGCAGTTATATGCAGGGTATGGGGATAGGTGGCTACACCTTC.

The CDR3 nucleotides are TGTGCCAGTAGTAGGGAGAACACCGGGGAGCTGTTTTTT. This sequence encodes CASSRENTGELFF. The chain combines TRBV19 with TRBJ2-2; no reliable D call. Germline CDR1 and CDR2: LNHDA and SQIVND (reference sequence). The length of the CDR3 is 13 residues. The germline V and J ends were trimmed by 4 bases and 1 base, with 4 bases remaining between them.

The gene calls are TRBV7-2 and TRBJ2-7; the D call may be TRBD1 or TRBD2 (5 bases each). Trimming took 11 bases from V and 0 from J, leaving 17 bases between them. Germline V lookup: CDR1 SGHTA, CDR2 FQGNSA. The CDR3 loop spans 14 amino acids. This CDR3 is CAGSLGTYSYEQYF. In DNA form, the CDR3 reads TGTGCCGGTTCCCTGGGGACCTACTCCTACGAGCAGTACTTC.

V usage is TRBV7-2 and J usage is TRBJ2-2; D gene ambiguous. CDR3 size: 15 residues. V dropped 2 bases and J dropped 6 bases, with 13 bases sitting between them. The germline CDR1 and CDR2 sequences are SGHTA and FQGNSA. The chain's CDR3 is CASSLLGLSAGELFF. CDR3 coding DNA: TGTGCCAGCAGCTTATTAGGGCTATCGGCCGGGGAGCTGTTTTTT.

The chain carries TRBV7-2 and TRBJ2-5, with 7 positions matching TRBD1. Germline CDR1 is SGHTA and CDR2 is FQGNSA. This CDR3 contains 13 residues. With V trimmed by 5 bases and J by 5 bases, 5 bases remained unmatched. CDR3 in DNA: TGTGCCAGCAGCAGGGACAGACGGGAGACCCAGTACTTC. Translating it yields CASSRDRRETQYF.

The chain combines TRBV28 with TRBJ1-4; D unclear. Trimming removed 6 bases from V and 5 bases from J, with 16 bases in between. This CDR3 has 15 amino acids. The germline V gene has CDR1 MDHEN and CDR2 SYDVKM. CDR3 protein: CASRPSGPWNEKLFF. The CDR3 DNA sequence: TGTGCCAGCAGACCCTCGGGCCCCTGGAATGAAAAACTGTTTTTT.

The chain combines TRBV18 with TRBJ2-2; no definite D call. Trimming cost V 4 bases and J 7 bases, with 10 bases left between them. Germline V lookup: CDR1 KGHSH, CDR2 LQKENI. The CDR3 length is 13 residues. CDR3 sequence (DNA): TGTGCCAGCTCACGCGACGCAGGCGGGGAGCTGTTTTTT. This encodes CASSRDAGGELFF.

The chain couples TRBV29-1 to TRBJ2-3; tentative D call: TRBD2 (6 bases). Germline loops: CDR1 SQVTM, CDR2 ANQGSEA. The germline V and J ends were trimmed by 3 bases and 6 bases, with 10 bases remaining between them. This CDR3 is 12 amino acids long. This chain's CDR3 is CSVEEGRDTQYF. The DNA of the CDR3 is TGCAGCGTTGAGGAGGGGAGGGATACGCAGTATTTT.

The chain recombines TRBV7-6 with TRBJ2-2, with 7 nucleotides matching TRBD2. The CDR3 totals 17 residues. The germline gives CDR1 SGHVS, CDR2 FNYEAQ. Germline trimming cut 1 base from V and 4 bases from J; bases unmatched to any gene: 9. CDR3 protein: CASSLGSSGVGTGELFF. In DNA, the CDR3 is TGTGCCAGCAGCTTAGGGTCTAGCGGAGTAGGCACCGGGGAGCTGTTTTTT.

This clone was seen more than once but under ten times. V is TRBV6-1 and J is TRBJ1-1, with D possibly TRBD1 on 6 matching bases. CDR1 and CDR2 (germline): MNHNS, SASEGT. Trimming cost V 4 bases and J 1 base, with 7 bases left between them. The CDR3 is 13 amino acids. The CDR3 spells CASSATGNTEAFF. In nucleotides, the CDR3 is TGTGCCAGCAGTGCGACAGGGAACACTGAAGCTTTCTTT.

The rearrangement links TRBV18 to TRBJ2-7; 7 bases fit TRBD1. Germline CDR1 is KGHSH and CDR2 is LQKENI. The CDR3 loop spans 15 amino acids. With 3 bases clipped from V and 4 bases from J, the junction kept 9 bases outside the gene matches. For the CDR3, the DNA is TGTGCCAGCTCACCTTCGACAGGGATGGGATACGAGCAGTACTTC. Translating gives CASSPSTGMGYEQYF. The entire variable domain, with the rest obtained from reference TRBV18 and TRBJ2-7, is as follows: NAGVMQNPRHLVRRRGQEARLRCSPMKGHSHVYWYRQLPEEGLKFMVYLQKENIIDESGMPKERFSAEFPKEGPSILRIQQVVRGDSAAYFCASSPSTGMGYEQYFGPGTRLTVT.

The rearrangement links TRBV7-8 to TRBJ2-5; TRBD2 matches at 13 bases. Germline V gene lookup returns CDR1 SGHVS and CDR2 FQNEAQ. CDR3 length: 16 residues. The trim removed 1 base at V and 3 bases at J, leaving 2 bases unmatched. Written as DNA, the CDR3 is TGTGCCAGCAGCTTAGGGGGACTAGCGGGAAAAGAGACCCAGTACTTC. It is translated as CASSLGGLAGKETQYF. Full variable domain (rest looked up from reference TRBV7-8 and TRBJ2-5): GAGVSQSPRYKVAKRGQDVALRCDPISGHVSLFWYQQALGQGPEFLTYFQNEAQLDKSGLPSDRFFAERPEGSVSTLKIQRTQQEDSAVYLCASSLGGLAGKETQYFGPGTRLLVL.

Here the CDR3 DNA reads TGTGCCAGCAGTTACTCTGGGACTAGCAGTGAGCAGTTCTTC. It specifies CASSYSGTSSEQFF. The chain uses TRBV6-6 and TRBJ2-1, with 9 bases matching TRBD2. Germline lookup yields CDR1 MNHNY and CDR2 SVGAGI (reference sequence). Losses at the gene ends were 0 bases for V and 9 bases for J; bases not matched to a gene: 3. The CDR3 is 14 residues long.

The chain couples TRBV7-8 to TRBJ2-3; no clear D. Between the trimmed V and J ends, which lost 5 bases and 10 bases, there was a span of 10 bases. The CDR3 totals 11 residues. The germline CDR1 and CDR2 sequences are SGHVS and FQNEAQ. In DNA, the CDR3 is TGTGCCAGCAGCCCATTGGACGCGCAGTATTTT. This sequence encodes CASSPLDAQYF.

V usage is TRBV30 and J usage is TRBJ2-1, with no clear D. This CDR3 has 13 amino acids. The germline gives CDR1 GTSNPN, CDR2 SVGIG (reference sequence). The V gene lost 0 bases and the J gene lost 9 bases, with 12 bases spanning the gap. CDR3 in amino acids: CAWSVRVFSEQFF. The CDR3, as DNA: TGTGCCTGGAGTGTACGGGTTTTCAGTGAGCAGTTCTTC.

The chain couples TRBV9 to TRBJ2-5, with 7 positions matching TRBD1. Trimming took 0 bases from V and 4 from J; bases not matched to a gene: 15. CDR3 length equals 18 residues. The germline gives CDR1 SGDLS, CDR2 YYNGEE. CDR3 region: CASSVVHRIQNRGETQYF. In DNA, the CDR3 is TGTGCCAGCAGCGTAGTCCACCGGATACAGAACAGGGGAGAGACCCAGTACTTC.

The chain carries TRBV5-4 and TRBJ1-4; 7 nucleotides align to TRBD1. CDR1 and CDR2 from the germline V gene are SGHNT and YYREEE (reference sequence). Unmatched junction bases numbered 11, after V lost 4 bases and J lost 8 bases. CDR3 length: 15 amino acids. CDR3 amino acids: CASSMGQSQPEKLFF. CDR3 coding DNA: TGTGCCAGCAGCATGGGACAGAGCCAACCAGAAAAACTGTTTTTT.